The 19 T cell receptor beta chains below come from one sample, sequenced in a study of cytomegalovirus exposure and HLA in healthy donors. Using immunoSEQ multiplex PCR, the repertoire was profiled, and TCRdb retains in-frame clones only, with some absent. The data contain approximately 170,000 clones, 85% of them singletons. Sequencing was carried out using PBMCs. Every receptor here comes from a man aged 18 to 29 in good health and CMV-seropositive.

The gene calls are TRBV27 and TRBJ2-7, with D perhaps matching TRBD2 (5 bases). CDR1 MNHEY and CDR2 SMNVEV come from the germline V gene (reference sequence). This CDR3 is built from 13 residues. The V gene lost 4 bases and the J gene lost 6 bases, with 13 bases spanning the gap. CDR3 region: CASSYGSAGEQYF. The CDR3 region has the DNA TGTGCCAGCAGTTATGGGTCGGCGGGCGAGCAGTACTTC.

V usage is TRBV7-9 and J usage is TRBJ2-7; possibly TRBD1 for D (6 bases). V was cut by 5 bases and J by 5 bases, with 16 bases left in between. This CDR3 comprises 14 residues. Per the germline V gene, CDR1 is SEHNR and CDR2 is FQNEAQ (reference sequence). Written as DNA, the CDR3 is TGTGCCAGCAGCCCTTACAGGGTCGGGGACGAGCAGTACTTC. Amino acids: CASSPYRVGDEQYF.

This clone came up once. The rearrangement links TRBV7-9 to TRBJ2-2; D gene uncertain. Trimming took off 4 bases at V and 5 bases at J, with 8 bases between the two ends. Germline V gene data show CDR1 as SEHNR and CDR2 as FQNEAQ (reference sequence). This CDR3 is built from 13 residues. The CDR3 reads CASSSTETGELFF. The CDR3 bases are TGTGCCAGCAGCTCTACAGAGACCGGGGAGCTGTTTTTT.

The CDR3 sequence is CASSLLQGEKLFF. The CDR3 region has the DNA TGTGCCAGCAGTTTACTACAGGGGGAAAAACTGTTTTTT. This sequence joins TRBV28 and TRBJ1-4; 7 nucleotides agree with TRBD1. The CDR3 totals 13 residues. Germline V lookup: CDR1 MDHEN, CDR2 SYDVKM. Trimming took 2 bases from V and 8 from J; bases not matched to a gene: 2.

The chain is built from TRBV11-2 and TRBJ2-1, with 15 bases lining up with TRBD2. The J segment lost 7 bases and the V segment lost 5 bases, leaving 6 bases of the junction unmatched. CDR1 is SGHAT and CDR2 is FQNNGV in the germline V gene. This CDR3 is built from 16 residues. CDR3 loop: CASSRTSGGAWNEQFF. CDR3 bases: TGTGCCAGCAGCCGGACTAGCGGGGGGGCATGGAATGAGCAGTTCTTC.

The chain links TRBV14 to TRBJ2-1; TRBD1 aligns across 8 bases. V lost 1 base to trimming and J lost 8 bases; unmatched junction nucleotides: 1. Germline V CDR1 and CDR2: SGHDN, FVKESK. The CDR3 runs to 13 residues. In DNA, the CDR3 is TGTGCCAGCAGCCAAGTCAGGGGGCATGAGCAGTTCTTC. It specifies CASSQVRGHEQFF. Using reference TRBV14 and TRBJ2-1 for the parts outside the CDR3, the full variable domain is EAGVTQFPSHSVIEKGQTVTLRCDPISGHDNLYWYRRVMGKEIKFLLHFVKESKQDESGMPNNRFLAERTGGTYSTLKVQPAELEDSGVYFCASSQVRGHEQFFGPGTRLTVL.

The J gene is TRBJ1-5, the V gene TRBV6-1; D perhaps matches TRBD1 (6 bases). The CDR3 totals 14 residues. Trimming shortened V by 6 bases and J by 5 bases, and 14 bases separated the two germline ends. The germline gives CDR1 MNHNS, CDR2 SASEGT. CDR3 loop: CASRGGDTYQPQHF. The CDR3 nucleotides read TGTGCCAGCAGGGGGGGGGACACATATCAGCCCCAGCATTTT.

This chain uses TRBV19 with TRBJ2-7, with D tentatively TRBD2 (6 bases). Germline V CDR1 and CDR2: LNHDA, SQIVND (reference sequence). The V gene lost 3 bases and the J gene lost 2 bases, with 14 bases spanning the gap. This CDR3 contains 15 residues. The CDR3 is CASSIAFRGTYEQYF. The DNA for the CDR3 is TGTGCCAGTAGTATTGCCTTCCGGGGGACCTACGAGCAGTACTTC. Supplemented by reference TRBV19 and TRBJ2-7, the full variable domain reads DGGITQSPKYLFRKEGQNVTLSCEQNLNHDAMYWYRQDPGQGLRLIYYSQIVNDFQKGDIAEGYSVSREKKESFPLTVTSAQKNPTAFYLCASSIAFRGTYEQYFGPGTRLTVT.

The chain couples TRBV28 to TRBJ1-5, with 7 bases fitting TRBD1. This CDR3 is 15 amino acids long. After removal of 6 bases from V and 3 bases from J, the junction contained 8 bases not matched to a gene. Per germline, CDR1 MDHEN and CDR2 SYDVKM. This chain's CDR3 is CASSPAGQSNQPQHF. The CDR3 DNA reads TGTGCCAGCAGCCCCGCGGGACAGTCCAATCAGCCCCAGCATTTT.

In DNA form, the CDR3 reads TGTGCCAGCAACCTTGGGGGACAGGGGGGGGTGCCCCAGCATTTT. Translated, it gives CASNLGGQGGVPQHF. This rearrangement joins TRBV28 to TRBJ1-5, with TRBD1 matching 11 bases. The CDR3 has 15 residues. In germline, CDR1 is MDHEN, CDR2 SYDVKM. J lost 9 bases, V lost 7 bases, and 11 bases had no gene match.

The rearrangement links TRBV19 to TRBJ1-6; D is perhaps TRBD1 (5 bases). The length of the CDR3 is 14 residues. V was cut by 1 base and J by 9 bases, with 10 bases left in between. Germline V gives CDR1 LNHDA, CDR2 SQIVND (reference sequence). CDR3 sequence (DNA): TGTGCCAGTAGTATAGGAACGGGACTTTCACCCCTCCACTTT. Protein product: CASSIGTGLSPLHF.

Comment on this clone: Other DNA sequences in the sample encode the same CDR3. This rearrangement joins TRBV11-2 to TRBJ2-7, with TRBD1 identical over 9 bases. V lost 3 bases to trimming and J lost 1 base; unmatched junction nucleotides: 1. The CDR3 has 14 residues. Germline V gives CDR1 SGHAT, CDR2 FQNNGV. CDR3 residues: CASSFGQGSYEQYF. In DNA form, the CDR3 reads TGTGCCAGCAGCTTCGGACAGGGGTCCTACGAGCAGTACTTC.

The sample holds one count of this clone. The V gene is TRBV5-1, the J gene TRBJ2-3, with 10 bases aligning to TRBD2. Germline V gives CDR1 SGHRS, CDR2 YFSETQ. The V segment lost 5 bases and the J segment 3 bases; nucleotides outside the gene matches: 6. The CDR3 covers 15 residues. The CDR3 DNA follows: TGCGCCAGCAGAATAGGACTAGCGGTTACAGATACGCAGTATTTT. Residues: CASRIGLAVTDTQYF.

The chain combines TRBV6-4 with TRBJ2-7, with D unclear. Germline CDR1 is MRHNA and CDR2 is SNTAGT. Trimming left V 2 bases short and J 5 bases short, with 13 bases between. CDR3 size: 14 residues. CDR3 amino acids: CASSDQVLQHEQYF. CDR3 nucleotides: TGTGCCAGCAGTGACCAGGTCCTTCAACACGAGCAGTACTTC.

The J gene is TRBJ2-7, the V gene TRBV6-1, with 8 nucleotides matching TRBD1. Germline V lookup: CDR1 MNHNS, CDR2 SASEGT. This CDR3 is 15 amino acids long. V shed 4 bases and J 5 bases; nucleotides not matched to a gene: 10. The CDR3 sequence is CASSGVLNRGNEQYF. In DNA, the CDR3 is TGTGCCAGCAGTGGCGTTTTGAACAGGGGGAACGAGCAGTACTTC.

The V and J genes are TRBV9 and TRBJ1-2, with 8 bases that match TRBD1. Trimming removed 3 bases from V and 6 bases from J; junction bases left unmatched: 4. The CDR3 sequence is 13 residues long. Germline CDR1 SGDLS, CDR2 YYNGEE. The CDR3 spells CASSAQGADGYTF. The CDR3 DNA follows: TGTGCCAGCAGCGCTCAGGGGGCCGATGGCTACACCTTC. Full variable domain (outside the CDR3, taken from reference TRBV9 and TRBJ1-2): DSGVTQTPKHLITATGQRVTLRCSPRSGDLSVYWYQQSLDQGLQFLIQYYNGEERAKGNILERFSAQQFPDLHSELNLSSLELGDSALYFCASSAQGADGYTFGSGTRLTVV.

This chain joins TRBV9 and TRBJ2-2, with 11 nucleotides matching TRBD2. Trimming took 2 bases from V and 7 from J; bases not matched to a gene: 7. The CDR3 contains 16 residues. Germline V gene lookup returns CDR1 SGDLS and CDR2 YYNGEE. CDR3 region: CASSVVAGGPGGELFF. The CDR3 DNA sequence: TGTGCCAGCAGCGTCGTAGCGGGAGGGCCGGGCGGGGAGCTGTTTTTT.

In DNA, the CDR3 is TGTGCCAGCAGCCTGAGGGCTCGAGGGTCGAGGGGGGAGACCCAGTACTTC. As protein: CASSLRARGSRGETQYF. This chain uses TRBV21-1 with TRBJ2-5; no DNA check was done on the table's D call, TRBD1. TRBV21-1 is a pseudogene segment. This CDR3 region has 17 residues.

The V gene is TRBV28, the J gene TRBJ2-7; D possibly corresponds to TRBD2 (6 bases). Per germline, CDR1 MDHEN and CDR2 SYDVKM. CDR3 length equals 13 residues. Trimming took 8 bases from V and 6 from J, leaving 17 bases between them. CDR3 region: CASSGLHYSEQYF. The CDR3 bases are TGTGCCAGCTCGGGACTCCACTATAGCGAGCAGTACTTC.